This TCR beta chain was found in a study of T cell responses to AZD1222 COVID-19 vaccine. Overall study: Pooled in the analysis were second doses at about 4 or about 12 weeks. Study-wide findings and caveats: At study baseline, merely roughly 6 AZD1222 recipients were seropositive. Repertoire sampling happened only post peak T cell response.

As for this clone: Its antigen is not known.

Germline CDR1 reads SQVTM; CDR2 reads ANQGSEA. This CDR3 comprises 14 residues. Between the trimmed V and J ends, which lost 8 bases and 0 bases, there was a span of 14 bases. Profiling relied on immunoSEQ multiplex PCR, and the TCRdb table lists in-frame clones only, not all of them. Of about 130,000 clones detected, 70% to 90% appear once; the ten largest clones hold 1.6%. The source is an adult in good health. This chain connects TRBV29-1 to TRBJ2-1; D gene unclear. Sequencing used peripheral blood, obtained on day 0 of AZD1222 vaccination. Here the CDR3 DNA reads TGCAGCCACCGGTCCTACCGCTCCTACAATGAGCAGTTCTTC. It specifies CSHRSYRSYNEQFF.